The T cell receptor (beta chain) described here comes from a study of blood T cell repertoires in COVID-19. Study-level information: Whether acute or convalescent, the COVID-19 samples came from the United States, Italy and Spain.

Self-reported history from a screening survey and questionnaire set each donor's cohort. Recovered Cohort 3 donors showed two negative PCRs, clearance, or symptom resolution. The ends were cut back, 2 bases at V and 8 bases at J, with 16 bases in the middle. The CDR3 contains 15 residues. Germline V lookup: CDR1 GTSNPN, CDR2 SVGIG (reference sequence). The data were produced by immunoSEQ multiplex PCR, yet TCRdb's version contains in-frame clones alone and is incomplete. The top ten hold more than 5.5% of the sample, which has some 180,000 clones, approximately 85% seen once. The sequencing input was PBMCs or T cells enriched from blood (not recorded which). The chain is built from TRBV30 and TRBJ1-6; tentatively, D is TRBD1 (6 bases). The TCR sequence derives from a man aged 40-49 years who had recovered from COVID-19. The CDR3 DNA reads as TGTGCCTGGAGTCTACCGGGGGGGGCGGATTCACCCCTCCACTTT. Amino acid sequence: CAWSLPGGADSPLHF. Combining the CDR3 with reference TRBV30 and TRBJ1-6 gives the whole variable domain SQTIHQWPATLVQPVGSPLSLECTVEGTSNPNLYWYRQAAGRGLQLLFYSVGIGQISSEVPQNLSASRPQDRQFILSSKKLLLSDSGFYLCAWSLPGGADSPLHFGNGTRLTVT.